This T cell receptor (beta chain) was captured by sequencing in a study of blood T cell repertoires in COVID-19. On the study more broadly: Samples came from the United States, Italy and Spain, spanning acute and convalescent COVID-19. PBMCs, B-cell-depleted T cells, or T cells were the source of the cDNA or gDNA that made up the material.

Germline lookup yields CDR1 LNHDA and CDR2 SQIVND (reference sequence). The CDR3 sequence is 11 residues long. Between the trimmed V and J ends, which lost 7 bases and 3 bases, there was a span of 6 bases. Participant age was roughly 18 to 90 years, and participants resided in about two dozen US areas. Clinical history as reported by participants underpinned cohort assignment. Libraries were prepared by immunoSEQ multiplex PCR; TCRdb keeps only in-frame clonotypes and omits some of them. Of roughly 150,000 clones in the sample, 81% were seen once. J is TRBJ1-1 and V is TRBV19; D uncertain. Sequenced: PBMCs or T cells enriched from blood (not recorded which). This TCR derives from a woman aged 40 to 49 with acute COVID-19. The CDR3 protein is CASTLDTEAFF. The CDR3 DNA is TGTGCCAGTACCCTCGACACTGAAGCTTTCTTT.